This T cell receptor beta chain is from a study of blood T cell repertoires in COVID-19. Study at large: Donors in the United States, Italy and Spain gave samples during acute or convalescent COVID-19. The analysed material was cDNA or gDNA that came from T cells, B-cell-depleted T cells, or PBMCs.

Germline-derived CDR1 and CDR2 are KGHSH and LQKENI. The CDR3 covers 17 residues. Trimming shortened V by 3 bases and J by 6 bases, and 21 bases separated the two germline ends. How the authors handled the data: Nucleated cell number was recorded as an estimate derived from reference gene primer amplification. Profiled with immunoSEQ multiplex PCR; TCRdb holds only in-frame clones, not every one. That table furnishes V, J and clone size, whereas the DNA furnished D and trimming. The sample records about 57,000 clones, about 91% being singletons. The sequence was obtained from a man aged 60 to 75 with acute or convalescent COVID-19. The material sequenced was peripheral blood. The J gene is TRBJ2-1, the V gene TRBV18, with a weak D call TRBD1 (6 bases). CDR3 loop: CASSPITRTDSSNEQFF. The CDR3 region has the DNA TGTGCCAGCTCACCTATAACCCGGACAGACTCTTCCAATGAGCAGTTCTTC.